These T cell receptor beta chains were read from a single sample in a study of human T cells and chemical hapten exposure. MiXCR, run by TCRdb on the RACE reads, gives a single entry per CDR3 protein. The sample shows tens of thousands of distinct CDR3 sequences, around 7% of them seen only once. The specimen comprised whole blood, sampled in connection with sensitization to the hapten diphenylcyclopropenone (DPC). The receptors shown here come from a woman in her twenties or thirties with alopecia areata. Some clones in this sample may be carry-over from other donors' samples. Each CDR3 is given with its conserved first and last residue. A D gene is named only where the DNA matches it firmly. Not all rows give a size; the values are once, few, many and, for expanded clones, a class.

j_call d_call clone_size v_call cdr3_nt cdr3_aa
TRBJ2-7 TRBD1 many TRBV7-9 TGTGCCAGCAGCATGACAGGGTCCTACGAGCAGTACTTC CASSMTGSYEQYF
TRBJ2-6 . many TRBV11-2 TGTGCCAGCAGCGCGATCTCTGGGGCCAACGTCCTGACTTTC CASSAISGANVLTF
TRBJ2-3 . many TRBV18 TGTGCCAGCTCACCACGGCGGGCCGTAGATACGCAGTATTTT CASSPRRAVDTQYF
TRBJ2-3 . . TRBV2 TGTGCCAGCAGTGAAGTCTCAGATACGCAGTATTTT CASSEVSDTQYF
TRBJ2-1 . many TRBV20-1 TGCAGTGCTCGAGAGTCGGGGGGCCGCGATGAGCAGTTCTTC CSARESGGRDEQFF
TRBJ2-7 . . TRBV28 TGTGCCAGCAGTTTTCTCAGCCGGACAGTAAAAAGCTACGAGCAGTACTTC CASSFLSRTVKSYEQYF
TRBJ2-7 TRBD2 many TRBV11-2 TGTGCCAGCAGCCCCCCGGGACTAGCGGGATACGAGCAGTACTTC CASSPPGLAGYEQYF
TRBJ1-2 TRBD1 few TRBV29-1 TGCAGCTTTACCAGGGGGCGCCTAGACTATGGCTACACCTTC CSFTRGRLDYGYTF
TRBJ1-1 . few TRBV7-9 TGTGCCAGCAGCCCACGACAGAACACTGAAGCTTTCTTT CASSPRQNTEAFF
TRBJ1-5 . many TRBV6-5 TGTGCCAGCAGGGGGACGGGGGCCCCGCATCAGCCCCAGCATTTT CASRGTGAPHQPQHF